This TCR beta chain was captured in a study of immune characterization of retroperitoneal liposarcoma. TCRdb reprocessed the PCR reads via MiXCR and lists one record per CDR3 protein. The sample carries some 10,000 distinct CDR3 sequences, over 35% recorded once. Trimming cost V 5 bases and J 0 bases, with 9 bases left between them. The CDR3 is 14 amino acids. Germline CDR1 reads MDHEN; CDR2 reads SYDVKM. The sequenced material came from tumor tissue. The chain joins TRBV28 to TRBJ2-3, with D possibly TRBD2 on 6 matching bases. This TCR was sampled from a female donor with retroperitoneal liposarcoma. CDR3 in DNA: TGTGCCAGCAGTCTTAGCGGAAGCACAGATACGCAGTATTTT. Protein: CASSLSGSTDTQYF.